These 29 T cell receptor beta chains share one sample of origin, sequenced in a study of T-cell memory formation after mild COVID-19. TCRdb ran MiXCR on the 5' RACE reads and lists one entry per CDR3 protein. Seen here are under 40,000 distinct CDR3 sequences, 6% to 7.5% observed once, and the top ten hold roughly 0.8%. Source material: PBMCs or a T cell subset sorted from them (not recorded which). The receptors stem from an adult who had mild COVID-19 (a few samples of this study predate the infection). Cell type and time point are not known.

The J gene is TRBJ2-1, the V gene TRBV20-1, with 9 bases lining up with TRBD1. V shed 4 bases, J shed 5 bases, and the junction held 9 bases outside the gene matches. CDR3 size: 15 residues. Germline V gene sequence: CDR1 DFQATT, CDR2 SNEGSKA (reference sequence). The CDR3 loop is CSATKPGTGNNEQFF. The CDR3 coding sequence is TGCAGTGCTACCAAACCCGGGACAGGGAACAATGAGCAGTTCTTC.

This clonotype was counted between two and nine times. The chain carries TRBV3-1 and TRBJ2-4; no clear D. Trimming cost V 1 base and J 8 bases, with 12 bases left between them. Germline V gene data show CDR1 as LGHDT and CDR2 as YNNKEL (reference sequence). CDR3 size: 14 residues. In nucleotides, the CDR3 is TGTGCCAGCAGCCAAGGTCTGAGGTCGGACATTCAGTACTTC. Its protein product is CASSQGLRSDIQYF. Full variable domain (rest looked up from reference TRBV3-1 and TRBJ2-4): DTAVSQTPKYLVTQMGNDKSIKCEQNLGHDTMYWYKQDSKKFLKIMFSYNNKELIINETVPNRFSPKSPDKAHLNLHINSLELGDSAVYFCASSQGLRSDIQYFGAGTRLSVL.

The chain carries TRBV2 and TRBJ2-5; the match to TRBD1 covers 8 bases. CDR1 is SNHLY and CDR2 is FYNNEI in the germline V gene. V shed 5 bases and J 4 bases; nucleotides not matched to a gene: 6. This CDR3 comprises 14 residues. CDR3 nucleotide sequence: TGTGCCAGCAGTCCAGGACAGGGTCGAGAGACCCAGTACTTC. Its protein is CASSPGQGRETQYF.

This clonotype was seen ten or more times. This chain connects TRBV5-1 to TRBJ2-1, with 7 bases aligning to TRBD2. V shed 2 bases and J 0 bases; nucleotides not matched to a gene: 2. CDR1 is SGHRS, CDR2 YFSETQ, per germline. CDR3 length: 15 residues. CDR3 sequence reads: CASSFRGSSYNEQFF. Written as DNA, the CDR3 is TGCGCCAGCAGCTTCCGCGGGAGCTCCTACAATGAGCAGTTCTTC.

This clonotype occurred many times. The chain uses TRBV7-2 and TRBJ2-2; D perhaps matches TRBD2 (6 bases). Germline assignment: CDR1 SGHTA and CDR2 FQGNSA. Trimming pared 0 bases from V and 2 bases from J, leaving 10 bases between. The CDR3 loop spans 16 amino acids. The CDR3 region is CASSLARLDNTGELFF. In nucleotides, the CDR3 is TGTGCCAGCAGCTTAGCGCGACTAGATAACACCGGGGAGCTGTTTTTT.

This clonotype was seen at least ten times. CDR3 DNA: TGTGCCAGCAGGAGGTTGTTATCAGACGCCGGGGACACTGAAGCTTTCTTT. Protein sequence: CASRRLLSDAGDTEAFF. The J gene is TRBJ1-1, the V gene TRBV7-3; D is ambiguous. The CDR3 extends over 17 amino acids. V was shortened by 6 bases and J by 3 bases, with 23 bases between the two germline ends. Germline V gene data show CDR1 as SGHTA and CDR2 as FQGTGA.

This clonotype was found many times. The chain couples TRBV29-1 to TRBJ2-2; D is unclear. V was clipped by 4 bases and J by 3 bases, with 9 bases between them. The CDR3 totals 13 residues. Germline V gives CDR1 SQVTM, CDR2 ANQGSEA. CDR3 nucleotides: TGCAGCGTTGCACTCGCTGACACCGGGGAGCTGTTTTTT. Translating gives CSVALADTGELFF.

The rearrangement links TRBV5-1 to TRBJ2-3; 7 bases match TRBD2. The germline V gene encodes CDR1 SGHRS and CDR2 YFSETQ. The CDR3 covers 17 residues. J gave up 0 bases and V 0 bases, and 7 bases lay outside the gene matches. The CDR3 reads CASSLGASGTSTDTQYF. CDR3 DNA sequence: TGCGCCAGCAGCTTGGGGGCTAGCGGAACTAGCACAGATACGCAGTATTTT.

The gene calls are TRBV20-1 and TRBJ2-1; D is undetermined. The V and J ends lost 4 bases and 13 bases respectively, with 23 bases between them. CDR3 length: 14 residues. Germline V gene lookup returns CDR1 DFQATT and CDR2 SNEGSKA (reference sequence). The CDR3 DNA sequence: TGCAGTGCTACCTCCGTGGAAGTAAAGGTCGGACAGTTCTTC. This translates into CSATSVEVKVGQFF.

Ten or more counts support this clonotype. V usage is TRBV18 and J usage is TRBJ2-3, with TRBD2 identical over 12 bases. Germline V gene sequence: CDR1 KGHSH, CDR2 LQKENI. The CDR3 length is 16 residues. J was trimmed by 0 bases and V by 6 bases; bases with no gene match: 4. The CDR3 DNA follows: TGTGCCAGCTCTCAGACTAGCGGGAGTAGCACAGATACGCAGTATTTT. Translated: CASSQTSGSSTDTQYF.

This clonotype was seen a handful of times. This sequence joins TRBV7-9 and TRBJ2-7, with 13 nucleotides matching TRBD2. The CDR3 sequence is 23 residues long. V gave up 0 bases and J gave up 0 bases; unmatched junction bases: 20. The V gene's germline CDR1 is SEHNR and CDR2 FQNEAQ (reference sequence). The CDR3 region is CASSLAYGGPGLAGTTGSYEQYF. DNA for the CDR3: TGTGCCAGCAGCTTAGCGTATGGGGGACCGGGACTAGCGGGAACTACGGGCTCCTACGAGCAGTACTTC.

The chain is built from TRBV9 and TRBJ1-6, with no clear D. The V end was cut by 3 bases, the J end by 10 bases, with 23 bases between. Looked up from germline, CDR1 is SGDLS and CDR2 is YYNGEE. The CDR3 loop spans 17 amino acids. CDR3 in DNA: TGTGCCAGCAGCGCAACCGCCACTTACAGTCGTTTATCACCCCTCCACTTT. Translation: CASSATATYSRLSPLHF.

This clonotype has a handful of counts. The chain uses TRBV5-1 and TRBJ1-5, with D unclear. Germline V gene data show CDR1 as SGHRS and CDR2 as YFSETQ. CDR3 length: 13 amino acids. Trimming took off 5 bases at V and 0 bases at J, with 6 bases between the two ends. CDR3 in amino acids: CASSKDSNQPQHF. For the CDR3, the DNA is TGCGCCAGCAGTAAGGATAGCAATCAGCCCCAGCATTTT.

The chain employs TRBV9 and TRBJ2-7; D might be TRBD1 (6 bases). V was pared by 4 bases and J by 6 bases, with 20 bases between. The germline CDR1 and CDR2 sequences are SGDLS and YYNGEE. This CDR3 has 15 amino acids. The CDR3 DNA follows: TGTGCCAGCAGCCTGGGACAAAGAAAGGCGGGCGAGCAGTACGTC. It encodes CASSLGQRKAGEQYV.

This clonotype was observed many times. The chain couples TRBV18 to TRBJ1-5, with TRBD1 matching 9 bases. V was clipped by 5 bases and J by 6 bases; unmatched bases: 5. The germline gives CDR1 KGHSH, CDR2 LQKENI. The CDR3 extends over 14 amino acids. The CDR3 reads CASSSDRGGQPQHF. As DNA, the CDR3 is TGTGCCAGCTCATCGGACAGGGGAGGTCAGCCCCAGCATTTT.

This clonotype was seen ten or more times. V usage is TRBV5-1 and J usage is TRBJ2-3; TRBD1 might be the D (5 bases). Trimming pared 0 bases from V and 5 bases from J, leaving 10 bases between. Germline values: CDR1 SGHRS, CDR2 YFSETQ. The CDR3 runs 14 residues. CDR3 bases: TGCGCCAGCAGCTTGGAAGGGGTTCAAGATACGCAGTATTTT. This codes for CASSLEGVQDTQYF.

The chain carries TRBV20-1 and TRBJ1-2, with 8 bases identical to TRBD1. Germline V gene lookup returns CDR1 DFQATT and CDR2 SNEGSKA (reference sequence). The CDR3 runs 14 residues. The V segment lost 0 bases and the J segment 2 bases; nucleotides outside the gene matches: 2. The CDR3 DNA reads as TGCAGTGCTAGAGATACAGGGGGGAACTATGGCTACACCTTC. Translated, it gives CSARDTGGNYGYTF.

The sample holds many counts of this clonotype. The gene calls are TRBV9 and TRBJ2-3; no clear D. V was clipped by 0 bases and J by 3 bases, with 2 bases between them. Germline values: CDR1 SGDLS, CDR2 YYNGEE. This CDR3 has 12 residues. The CDR3 DNA sequence: TGTGCCAGCAGCGTAGGGACAGATACGCAGTATTTT. Translation: CASSVGTDTQYF.

Only a few counts were recorded for this clonotype. The chain has TRBV5-1 and TRBJ2-3; D may be TRBD1 (6 bases). The CDR3 length is 16 residues. V was clipped by 0 bases and J by 0 bases, with 11 bases between them. The germline V gene has CDR1 SGHRS and CDR2 YFSETQ. The CDR3 DNA reads TGCGCCAGCAGCTTGGAGTCGACAGGTAGCACAGATACGCAGTATTTT. This gives the protein CASSLESTGSTDTQYF.

This clonotype has at least ten counts. The chain recombines TRBV12-3 or TRBV12-4 with TRBJ1-5; D is unclear. CDR3 length equals 15 residues. Trimming took off 6 bases at V and 0 bases at J, with 12 bases between the two ends. The CDR3 protein is CASSGEGISNQPQHF. CDR3 DNA sequence: TGTGCCAGCAGCGGAGAGGGTATTAGCAATCAGCCCCAGCATTTT.

This clonotype was detected many times. This sequence joins TRBV5-6 and TRBJ1-3, with D possibly TRBD1 on 6 matching bases. V was clipped by 4 bases and J by 0 bases, with 14 bases between them. The germline V gene encodes CDR1 SGHDT and CDR2 YYEEEE. The CDR3 loop spans 16 amino acids. CDR3 sequence: CASSGGQFFSGNTIYF. The CDR3 region has the DNA TGTGCCAGCAGCGGTGGACAGTTTTTCTCTGGAAACACCATATATTTT.

By frequency in the sample, this clonotype is medium-sized (0.01 to 0.1%). V usage is TRBV20-1 and J usage is TRBJ2-5; 9 bases match TRBD2. This CDR3 has 14 residues. The V segment lost 5 bases and the J segment 6 bases; nucleotides outside the gene matches: 10. CDR1 and CDR2 (germline): DFQATT, SNEGSKA (reference sequence). The CDR3 DNA follows: TGCAGTGCTTCCCCCACTAGCGGGCTAAAGACCCAGTACTTC. Encoded protein: CSASPTSGLKTQYF.

This clonotype was recorded many times. This chain joins TRBV30 and TRBJ2-2; D may be TRBD1 (6 bases). This CDR3 is 13 amino acids long. The germline CDR1 and CDR2 sequences are GTSNPN and SVGIG (reference sequence). V lost 4 bases and J 4 bases, leaving 10 bases between the germline ends. CDR3 amino acids: CAWNRETTGELFF. The CDR3 DNA reads as TGTGCCTGGAACAGGGAAACCACCGGGGAGCTGTTTTTT.

In its sample, this clonotype was seen many times. V and J are TRBV15 and TRBJ2-4; 7 bases align to TRBD2. With V trimmed by 1 base and J by 7 bases, 4 bases remained unmatched. There are 14 residues in the CDR3. Germline CDR1 reads LNHNV; CDR2 reads YYDKDF (reference sequence). The CDR3 nucleotides are TGTGCCACCAGCAGAGCGGGAGGAGGGAACATTCAGTACTTC. Protein: CATSRAGGGNIQYF.

This clonotype was seen at least ten times. The chain's CDR3 is CASSAGTSRDTQYF. The CDR3 DNA reads TGTGCCAGCTCCGCCGGGACTAGCCGAGATACGCAGTATTTT. The chain links TRBV12-3 or TRBV12-4 to TRBJ2-3, with TRBD2 matching 9 bases. The CDR3 covers 14 residues. After removal of 8 bases from V and 5 bases from J, the junction contained 8 bases not matched to a gene.

This clonotype showed up many times. The gene calls are TRBV4-3 and TRBJ2-2; 8 bases are shared with TRBD1. CDR3 length equals 15 residues. Germline CDR1 reads LGHNA; CDR2 reads YSLEER. J lost 3 bases, V lost 4 bases, and 4 bases had no gene match. CDR3 loop: CASSPMDRDTGELFF. The CDR3 coding sequence is TGCGCCAGCAGCCCCATGGACAGGGACACCGGGGAGCTGTTTTTT.

This clonotype was seen a handful of times. The chain carries TRBV3-1 and TRBJ2-1; D remains ambiguous. Germline V CDR1 and CDR2: LGHDT, YNNKEL (reference sequence). The CDR3 runs 12 residues. V was pared by 5 bases and J by 8 bases, with 10 bases between. CDR3 in DNA: TGTGCCAGCAGCTTTAGTGAGTATGAGCAGTTCTTC. It translates to CASSFSEYEQFF.

This clonotype is medium-sized by share. V is TRBV12-3 or TRBV12-4 and J is TRBJ2-1, with TRBD2 matching over 10 bases. V shed 6 bases, J shed 6 bases, and the junction held 5 bases outside the gene matches. This CDR3 has 14 amino acids. The CDR3 spells CASRLAGIINEQFF. CDR3 bases: TGTGCCAGCAGACTAGCGGGGATTATCAATGAGCAGTTCTTC.

This clonotype occurred many times. J is TRBJ2-5 and V is TRBV6-6; the D gene is possibly TRBD2 (5 bases). The V and J ends lost 6 bases and 4 bases respectively, with 9 bases between them. Per the germline V gene, CDR1 is MNHNY and CDR2 is SVGAGI (reference sequence). CDR3 length: 12 amino acids. For the CDR3, the DNA is TGTGCCAGCAGGAGTGGAGGAGAGACCCAGTACTTC. Its translation is CASRSGGETQYF.